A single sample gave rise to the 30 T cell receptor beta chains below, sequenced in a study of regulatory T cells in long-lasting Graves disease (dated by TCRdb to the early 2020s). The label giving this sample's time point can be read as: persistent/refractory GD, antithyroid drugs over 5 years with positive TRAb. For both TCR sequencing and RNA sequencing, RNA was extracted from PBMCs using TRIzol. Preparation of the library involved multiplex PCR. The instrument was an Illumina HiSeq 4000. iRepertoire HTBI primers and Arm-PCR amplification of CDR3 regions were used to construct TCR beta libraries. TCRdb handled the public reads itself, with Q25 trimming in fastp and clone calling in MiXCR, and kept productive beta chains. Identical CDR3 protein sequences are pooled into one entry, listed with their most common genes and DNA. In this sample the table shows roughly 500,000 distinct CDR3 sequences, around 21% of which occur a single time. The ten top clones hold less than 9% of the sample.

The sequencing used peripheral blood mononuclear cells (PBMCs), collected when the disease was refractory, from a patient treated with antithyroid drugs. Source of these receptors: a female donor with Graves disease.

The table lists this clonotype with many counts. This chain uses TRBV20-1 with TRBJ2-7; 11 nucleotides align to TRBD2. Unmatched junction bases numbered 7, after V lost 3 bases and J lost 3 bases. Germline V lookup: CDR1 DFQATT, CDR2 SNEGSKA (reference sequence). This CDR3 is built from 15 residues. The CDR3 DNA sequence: TGCAGTGCTAGGAATGCCGGGACTAGCGGCTACGAGCAGTACTTC. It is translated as CSARNAGTSGYEQYF.

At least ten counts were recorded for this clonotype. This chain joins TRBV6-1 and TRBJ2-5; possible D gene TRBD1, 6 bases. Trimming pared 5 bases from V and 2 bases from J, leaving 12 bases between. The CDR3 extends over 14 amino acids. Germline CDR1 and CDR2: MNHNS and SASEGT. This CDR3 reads CASSPGQKQETQYF. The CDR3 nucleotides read TGTGCCAGCAGTCCCGGACAGAAACAAGAGACCCAGTACTTC.

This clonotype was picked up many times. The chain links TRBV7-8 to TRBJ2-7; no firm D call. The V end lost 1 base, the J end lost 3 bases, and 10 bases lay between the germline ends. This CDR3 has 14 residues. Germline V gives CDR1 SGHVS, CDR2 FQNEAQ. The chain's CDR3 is CASSLGQDLYEQYF. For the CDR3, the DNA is TGTGCCAGCAGCTTAGGGCAGGACCTCTACGAGCAGTACTTC.

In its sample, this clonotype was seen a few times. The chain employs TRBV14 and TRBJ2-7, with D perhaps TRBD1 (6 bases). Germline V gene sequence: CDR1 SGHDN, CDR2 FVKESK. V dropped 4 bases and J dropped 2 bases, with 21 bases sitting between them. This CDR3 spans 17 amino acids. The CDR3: CASSPSWGRGATYEQYF. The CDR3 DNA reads TGTGCCAGCAGCCCAAGTTGGGGCAGGGGCGCGACCTACGAGCAGTACTTC.

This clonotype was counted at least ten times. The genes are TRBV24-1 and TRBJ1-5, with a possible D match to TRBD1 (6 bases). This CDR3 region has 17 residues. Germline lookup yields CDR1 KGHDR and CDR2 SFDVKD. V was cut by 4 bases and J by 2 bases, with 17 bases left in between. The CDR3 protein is CATSDTTRGSGNQPQHF. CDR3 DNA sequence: TGTGCCACCAGTGACACTACCAGGGGTAGTGGCAATCAGCCCCAGCATTTT.

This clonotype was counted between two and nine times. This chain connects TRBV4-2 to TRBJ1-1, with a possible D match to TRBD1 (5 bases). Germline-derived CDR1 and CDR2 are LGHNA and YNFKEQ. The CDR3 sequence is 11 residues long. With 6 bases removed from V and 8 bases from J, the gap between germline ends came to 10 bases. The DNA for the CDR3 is TGTGCCAGCAGTACAGGCAACGAAGCTTTCTTT. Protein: CASSTGNEAFF.

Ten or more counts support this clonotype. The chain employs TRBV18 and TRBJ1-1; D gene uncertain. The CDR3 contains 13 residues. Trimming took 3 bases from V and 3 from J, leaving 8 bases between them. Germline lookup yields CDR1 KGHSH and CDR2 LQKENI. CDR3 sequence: CASSPQRDTEAFF. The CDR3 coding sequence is TGTGCCAGCTCACCTCAGAGGGACACTGAAGCTTTCTTT.

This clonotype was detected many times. The CDR3, as DNA: TGTGCCATCAGTGAGGCGGGCGCGGAGTTCGGTGGCTACACCTTC. Amino acids: CAISEAGAEFGGYTF. The rearrangement links TRBV10-3 to TRBJ1-2; D is unclear. Trimming shortened V by 2 bases and J by 7 bases, and 17 bases separated the two germline ends. The CDR3 covers 15 residues. Germline V gene lookup returns CDR1 ENHRY and CDR2 SYGVKD.

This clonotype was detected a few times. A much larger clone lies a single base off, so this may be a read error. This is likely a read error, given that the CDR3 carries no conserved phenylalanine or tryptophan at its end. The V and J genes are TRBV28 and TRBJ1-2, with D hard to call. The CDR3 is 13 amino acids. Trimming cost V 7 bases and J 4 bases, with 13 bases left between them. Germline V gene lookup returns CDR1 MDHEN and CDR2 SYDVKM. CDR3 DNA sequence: TGTGCCAGCACCACCGGGGATGTCTATGGCTACACCCTC. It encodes CASTTGDVYGYTL.

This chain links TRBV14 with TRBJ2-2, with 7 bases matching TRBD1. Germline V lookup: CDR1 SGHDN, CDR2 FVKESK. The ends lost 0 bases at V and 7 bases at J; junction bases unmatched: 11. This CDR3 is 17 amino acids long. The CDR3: CASSQDYWTGLNGELFF. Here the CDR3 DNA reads TGTGCCAGCAGCCAAGATTATTGGACAGGCCTCAACGGGGAGCTGTTTTTT.

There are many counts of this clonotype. CDR3 coding DNA: TGTGCCAGCAGTTACACCTTGACAGGGAAAACTGAAGCTTTCTTT. This encodes CASSYTLTGKTEAFF. The genes are TRBV6-5 and TRBJ1-1; 7 bases line up with TRBD1. Germline CDR1 and CDR2: MNHEY and SVGAGI. This CDR3 has 15 residues. V lost 2 bases, J lost 5 bases, and 8 bases stayed unmatched.

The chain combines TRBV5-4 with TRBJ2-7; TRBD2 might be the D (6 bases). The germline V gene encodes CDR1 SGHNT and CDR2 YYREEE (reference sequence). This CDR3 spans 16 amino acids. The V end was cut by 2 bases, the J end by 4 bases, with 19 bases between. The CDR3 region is CASSFEVRRAGYEQYF. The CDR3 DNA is TGTGCCAGCAGCTTTGAGGTCCGGAGGGCCGGGTACGAGCAGTACTTC.

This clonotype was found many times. In DNA, the CDR3 is TGTGCCAGCAGTGAAGCTCCTAGCGGGACGGGTGAGCAGTACTTC. It encodes CASSEAPSGTGEQYF. The rearrangement links TRBV6-1 to TRBJ2-7, with TRBD2 identical over 9 bases. Germline V CDR1 and CDR2: MNHNS, SASEGT. The CDR3 contains 15 residues. V gave up 0 bases and J gave up 7 bases; unmatched junction bases: 7.

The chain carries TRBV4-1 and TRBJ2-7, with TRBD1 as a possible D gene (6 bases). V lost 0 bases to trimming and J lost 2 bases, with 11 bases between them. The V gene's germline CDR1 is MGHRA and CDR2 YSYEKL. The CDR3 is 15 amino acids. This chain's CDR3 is CASSQEGTLTYEQYF. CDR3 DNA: TGCGCCAGCAGCCAAGAAGGGACACTAACCTACGAGCAGTACTTC.

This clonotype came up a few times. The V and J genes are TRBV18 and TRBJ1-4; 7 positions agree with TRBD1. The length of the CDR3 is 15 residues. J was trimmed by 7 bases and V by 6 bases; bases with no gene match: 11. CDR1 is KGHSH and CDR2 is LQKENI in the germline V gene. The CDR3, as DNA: TGTGCCAGCTCCCGAACAGGGGCCGTGGGTGAAAAACTGTTTTTT. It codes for CASSRTGAVGEKLFF. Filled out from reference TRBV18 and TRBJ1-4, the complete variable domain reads NAGVMQNPRHLVRRRGQEARLRCSPMKGHSHVYWYRQLPEEGLKFMVYLQKENIIDESGMPKERFSAEFPKEGPSILRIQQVVRGDSAAYFCASSRTGAVGEKLFFGSGTQLSVL.

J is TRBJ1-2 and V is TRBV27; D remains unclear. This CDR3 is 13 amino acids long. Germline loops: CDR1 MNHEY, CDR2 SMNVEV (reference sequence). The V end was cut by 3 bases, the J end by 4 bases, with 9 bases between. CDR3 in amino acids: CASSFEGFYGYTF. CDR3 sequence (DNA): TGTGCCAGCAGTTTTGAGGGATTCTATGGCTACACCTTC.

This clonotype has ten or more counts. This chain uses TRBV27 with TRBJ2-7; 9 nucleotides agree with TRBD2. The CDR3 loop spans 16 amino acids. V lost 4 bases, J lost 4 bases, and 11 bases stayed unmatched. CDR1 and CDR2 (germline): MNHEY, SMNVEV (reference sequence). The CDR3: CASSSPTSGITYEQYF. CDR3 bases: TGTGCCAGCAGTTCCCCGACTAGCGGCATAACTTACGAGCAGTACTTC.

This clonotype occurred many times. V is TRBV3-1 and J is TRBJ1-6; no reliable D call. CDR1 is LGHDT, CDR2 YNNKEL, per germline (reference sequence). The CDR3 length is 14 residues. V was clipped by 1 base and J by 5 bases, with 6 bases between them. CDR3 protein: CASSQAGDNSPLHF. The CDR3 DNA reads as TGTGCCAGCAGCCAAGCAGGAGATAATTCACCCCTCCACTTT. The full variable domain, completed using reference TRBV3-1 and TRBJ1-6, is DTAVSQTPKYLVTQMGNDKSIKCEQNLGHDTMYWYKQDSKKFLKIMFSYNNKELIINETVPNRFSPKSPDKAHLNLHINSLELGDSAVYFCASSQAGDNSPLHFGNGTRLTVT.

The DNA for the CDR3 is TGTGCCAGTAGTACGAGCAGTCTAGCCCCCGAGCAGTACTTC. Amino acids: CASSTSSLAPEQYF. The chain is built from TRBV19 and TRBJ2-7, with D possibly being TRBD2 (5 bases). The CDR3 runs 14 residues. CDR1 LNHDA and CDR2 SQIVND come from the germline V gene (reference sequence). The V end was cut by 4 bases, the J end by 6 bases, with 16 bases between.

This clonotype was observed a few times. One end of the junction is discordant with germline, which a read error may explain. The CDR3 sequence is CASSLGTVWEQYF. CDR3 DNA: TGTGCCAGCAGCCTAGGGACCGTTTGGGAGCAGTACTTC. The chain uses TRBV13 and TRBJ2-7, with D perhaps being TRBD1 or TRBD2 (5 bases each). The germline CDR1 and CDR2 sequences are PRHDT and FYEKMQ (reference sequence). CDR3 size: 13 residues.

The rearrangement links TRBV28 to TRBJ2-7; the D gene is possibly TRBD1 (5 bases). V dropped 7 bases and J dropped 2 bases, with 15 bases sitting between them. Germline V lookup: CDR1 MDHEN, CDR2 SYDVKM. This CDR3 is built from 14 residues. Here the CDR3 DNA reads TGTGCCAGCAAACATGACAGATTCCCCTACGAGCAGTACTTC. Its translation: CASKHDRFPYEQYF.

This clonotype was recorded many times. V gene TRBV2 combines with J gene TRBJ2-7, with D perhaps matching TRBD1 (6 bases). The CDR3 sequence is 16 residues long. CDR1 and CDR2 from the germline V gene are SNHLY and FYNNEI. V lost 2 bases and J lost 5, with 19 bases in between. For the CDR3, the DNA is TGTGCCAGCAGTGAATTCGTCAGGGGCAGTGTCCACGAGCAGTACTTC. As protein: CASSEFVRGSVHEQYF.

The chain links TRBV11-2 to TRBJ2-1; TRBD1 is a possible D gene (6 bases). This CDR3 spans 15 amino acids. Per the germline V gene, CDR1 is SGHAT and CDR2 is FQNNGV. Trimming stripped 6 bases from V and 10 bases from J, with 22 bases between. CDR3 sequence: CASRQIQGRASEQFF. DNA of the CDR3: TGTGCCAGCAGACAGATACAGGGTCGCGCCAGCGAGCAGTTCTTC.

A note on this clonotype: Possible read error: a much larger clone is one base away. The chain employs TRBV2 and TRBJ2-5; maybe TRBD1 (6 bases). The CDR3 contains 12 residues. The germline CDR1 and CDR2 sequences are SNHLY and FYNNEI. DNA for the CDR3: TGTGGCAGCAGTGACCAGGGGGAGACCCAGTACTTC. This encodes CGSSDQGETQYF.

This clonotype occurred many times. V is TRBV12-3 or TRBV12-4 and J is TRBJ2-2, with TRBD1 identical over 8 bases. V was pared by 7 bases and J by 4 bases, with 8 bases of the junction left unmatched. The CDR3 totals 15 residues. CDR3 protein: CASNDRGSGTGELFF. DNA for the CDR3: TGTGCCAGCAATGACAGGGGATCAGGCACCGGGGAGCTGTTTTTT.

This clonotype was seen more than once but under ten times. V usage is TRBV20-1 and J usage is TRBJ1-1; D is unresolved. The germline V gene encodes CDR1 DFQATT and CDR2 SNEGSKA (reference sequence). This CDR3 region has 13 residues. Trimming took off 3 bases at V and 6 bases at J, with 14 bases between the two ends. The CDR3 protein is CSASIPTGAEAFF. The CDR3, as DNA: TGCAGTGCTAGTATCCCCACCGGGGCTGAAGCTTTCTTT.

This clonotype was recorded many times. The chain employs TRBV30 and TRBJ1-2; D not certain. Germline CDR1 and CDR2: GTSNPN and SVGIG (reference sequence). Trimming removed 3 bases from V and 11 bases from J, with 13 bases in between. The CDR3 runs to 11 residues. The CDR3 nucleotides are TGTGCCTGGAGGGTTACCGGGCCTTACACCTTC. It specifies CAWRVTGPYTF.

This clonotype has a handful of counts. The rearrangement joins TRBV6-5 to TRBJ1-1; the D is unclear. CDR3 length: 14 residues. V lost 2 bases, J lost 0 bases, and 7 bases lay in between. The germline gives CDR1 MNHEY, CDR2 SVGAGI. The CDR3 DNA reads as TGTGCCAGCAGTTACGGGATAATGAACACTGAAGCTTTCTTT. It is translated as CASSYGIMNTEAFF.

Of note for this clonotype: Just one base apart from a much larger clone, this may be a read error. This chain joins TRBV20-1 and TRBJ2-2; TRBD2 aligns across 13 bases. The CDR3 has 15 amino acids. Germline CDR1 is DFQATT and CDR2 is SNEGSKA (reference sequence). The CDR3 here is CSATGLAGVGGVLFF. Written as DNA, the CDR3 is TGCAGTGCAACAGGACTAGCGGGAGTCGGAGGGGTGCTGTTTTTT.

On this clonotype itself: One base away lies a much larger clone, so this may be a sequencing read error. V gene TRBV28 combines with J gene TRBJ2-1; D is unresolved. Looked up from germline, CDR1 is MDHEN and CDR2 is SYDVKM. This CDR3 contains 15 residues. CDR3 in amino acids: CASSLYRLSYNEQSF. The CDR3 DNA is TGTGCCAGCAGTTTATACCGACTTTCCTACAATGAGCAGTCCTTC.